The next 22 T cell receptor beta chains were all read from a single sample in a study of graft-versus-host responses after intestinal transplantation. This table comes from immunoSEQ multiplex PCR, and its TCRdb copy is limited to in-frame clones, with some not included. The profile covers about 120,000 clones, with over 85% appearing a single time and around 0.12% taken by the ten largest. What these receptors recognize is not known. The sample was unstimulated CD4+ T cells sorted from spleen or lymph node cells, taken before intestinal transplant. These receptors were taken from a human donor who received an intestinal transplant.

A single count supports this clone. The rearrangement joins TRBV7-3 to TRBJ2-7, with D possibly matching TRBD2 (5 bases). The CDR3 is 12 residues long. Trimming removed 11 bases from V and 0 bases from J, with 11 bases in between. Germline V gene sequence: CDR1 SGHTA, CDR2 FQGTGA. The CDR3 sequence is CAGWTLSYEQYF. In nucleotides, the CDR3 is TGTGCCGGTTGGACTCTCTCCTACGAGCAGTACTTC.

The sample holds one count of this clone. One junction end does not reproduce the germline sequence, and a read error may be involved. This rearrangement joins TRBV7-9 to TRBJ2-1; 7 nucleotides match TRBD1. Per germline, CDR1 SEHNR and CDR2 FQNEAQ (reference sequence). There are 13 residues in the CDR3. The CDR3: CASSLGPDRDTLF. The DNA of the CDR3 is TGTGCCAGCAGCCTAGGTCCCGACAGGGATACGCTCTTC.

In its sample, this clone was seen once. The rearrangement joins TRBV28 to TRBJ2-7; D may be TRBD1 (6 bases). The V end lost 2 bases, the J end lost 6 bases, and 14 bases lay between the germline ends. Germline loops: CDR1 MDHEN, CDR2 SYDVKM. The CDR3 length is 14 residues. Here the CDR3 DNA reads TGTGCCAGCAGTTTAGGGCAGGGGCGTCGCGAGCAGTACTTC. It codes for CASSLGQGRREQYF.

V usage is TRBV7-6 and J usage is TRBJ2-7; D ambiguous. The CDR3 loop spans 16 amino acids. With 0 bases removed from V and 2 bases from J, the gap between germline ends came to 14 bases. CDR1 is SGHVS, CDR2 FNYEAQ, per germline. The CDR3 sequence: CASSLAASLSTYEQYF. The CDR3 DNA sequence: TGTGCCAGCAGCTTAGCGGCCAGCCTTTCGACCTACGAGCAGTACTTC.

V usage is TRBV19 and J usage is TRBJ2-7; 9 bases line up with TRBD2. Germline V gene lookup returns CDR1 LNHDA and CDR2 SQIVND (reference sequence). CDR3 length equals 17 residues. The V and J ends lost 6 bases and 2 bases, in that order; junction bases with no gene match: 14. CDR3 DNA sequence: TGTGCCAGTAGCCGGGGGGCTACTAGCGGGTTTACCTACGAGCAGTACTTC. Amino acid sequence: CASSRGATSGFTYEQYF.

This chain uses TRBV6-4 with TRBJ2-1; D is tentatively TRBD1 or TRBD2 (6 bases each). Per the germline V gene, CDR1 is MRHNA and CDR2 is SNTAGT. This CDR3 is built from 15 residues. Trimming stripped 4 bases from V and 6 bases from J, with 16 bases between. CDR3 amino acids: CASSVSSGAGNEQFF. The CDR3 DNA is TGTGCCAGCAGTGTCAGCTCGGGGGCCGGCAATGAGCAGTTCTTC.

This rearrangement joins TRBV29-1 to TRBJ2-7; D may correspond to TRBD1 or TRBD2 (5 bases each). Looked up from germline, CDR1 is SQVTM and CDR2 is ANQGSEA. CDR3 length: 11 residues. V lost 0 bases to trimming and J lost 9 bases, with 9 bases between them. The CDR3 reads CSVEDGTVQYF. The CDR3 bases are TGCAGCGTTGAAGATGGGACGGTGCAGTACTTC.

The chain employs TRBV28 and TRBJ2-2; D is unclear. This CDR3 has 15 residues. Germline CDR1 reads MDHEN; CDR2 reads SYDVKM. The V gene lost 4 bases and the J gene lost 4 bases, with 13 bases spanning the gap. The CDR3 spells CASSSGRLGTGELFF. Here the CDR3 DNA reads TGTGCCAGCAGTTCTGGACGCTTAGGCACCGGGGAGCTGTTTTTT.

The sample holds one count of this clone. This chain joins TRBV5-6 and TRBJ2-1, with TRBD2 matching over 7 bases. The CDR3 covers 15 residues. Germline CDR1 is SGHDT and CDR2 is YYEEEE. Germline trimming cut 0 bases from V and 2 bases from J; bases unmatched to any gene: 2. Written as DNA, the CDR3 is TGTGCCAGCAGCTTGGGTGGGAGGGCCTACAATGAGCAGTTCTTC. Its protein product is CASSLGGRAYNEQFF.

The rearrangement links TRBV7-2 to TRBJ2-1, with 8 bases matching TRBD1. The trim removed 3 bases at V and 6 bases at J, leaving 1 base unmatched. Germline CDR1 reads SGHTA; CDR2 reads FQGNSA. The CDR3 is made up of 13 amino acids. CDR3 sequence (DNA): TGTGCCAGCAGCTTTGACAGGGGCAATGAGCAGTTCTTC. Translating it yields CASSFDRGNEQFF. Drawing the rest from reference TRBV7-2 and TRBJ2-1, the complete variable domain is GAGVSQSPSNKVTEKGKDVELRCDPISGHTALYWYRQSLGQGLEFLIYFQGNSAPDKSGLPSDRFSAERTGGSVSTLTIQRTQQEDSAVYLCASSFDRGNEQFFGPGTRLTVL.

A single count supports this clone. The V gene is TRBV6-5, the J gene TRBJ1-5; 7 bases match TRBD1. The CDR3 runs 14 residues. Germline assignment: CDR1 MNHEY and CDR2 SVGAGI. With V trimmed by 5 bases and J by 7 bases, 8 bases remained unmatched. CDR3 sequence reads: CASSRTGDRQPQHF. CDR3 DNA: TGTGCCAGCAGTCGAACAGGGGATCGACAGCCCCAGCATTTT.

CDR3 protein: CAWAGAPGAKNIQYF. In DNA, the CDR3 is TGTGCCTGGGCCGGGGCGCCTGGGGCCAAAAACATTCAGTACTTC. The rearrangement uses TRBV30 and TRBJ2-4, with D possibly called TRBD1 or TRBD2 (5 bases each). CDR3 length equals 15 residues. Trimming took 5 bases from V and 1 from J, leaving 15 bases between them. Germline V gives CDR1 GTSNPN, CDR2 SVGIG (reference sequence).

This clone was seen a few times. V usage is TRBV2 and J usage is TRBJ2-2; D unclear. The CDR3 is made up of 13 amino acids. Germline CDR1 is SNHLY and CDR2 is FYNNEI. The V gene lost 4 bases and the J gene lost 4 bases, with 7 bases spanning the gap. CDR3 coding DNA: TGTGCCAGCAGTGGCCGTGTCACCGGGGAGCTGTTTTTT. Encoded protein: CASSGRVTGELFF.

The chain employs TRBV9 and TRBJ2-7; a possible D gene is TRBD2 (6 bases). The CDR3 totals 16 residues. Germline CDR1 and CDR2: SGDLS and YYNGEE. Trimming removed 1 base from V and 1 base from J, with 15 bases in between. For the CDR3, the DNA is TGTGCCAGCAGCGTACAGGGAGGCGGGAAGTCCTACGAGCAGTACTTC. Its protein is CASSVQGGGKSYEQYF.

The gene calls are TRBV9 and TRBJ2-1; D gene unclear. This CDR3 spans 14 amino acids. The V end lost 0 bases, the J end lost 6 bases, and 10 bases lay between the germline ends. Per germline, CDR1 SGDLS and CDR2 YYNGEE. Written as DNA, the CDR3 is TGTGCCAGCAGCGTAGGTTTGCGGTCCAATGAGCAGTTCTTC. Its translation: CASSVGLRSNEQFF.

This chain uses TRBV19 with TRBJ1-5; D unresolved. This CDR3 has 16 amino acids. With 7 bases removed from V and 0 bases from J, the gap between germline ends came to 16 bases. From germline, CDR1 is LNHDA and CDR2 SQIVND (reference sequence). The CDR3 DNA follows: TGTGCCAGTAACGCCAGGTCACCTTATAGCAATCAGCCCCAGCATTTT. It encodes CASNARSPYSNQPQHF.

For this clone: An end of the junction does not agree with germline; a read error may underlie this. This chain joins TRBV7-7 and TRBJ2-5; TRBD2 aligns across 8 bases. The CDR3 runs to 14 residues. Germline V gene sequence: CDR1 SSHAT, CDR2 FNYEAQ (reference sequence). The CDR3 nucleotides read TGTGCTAGCAGCGGGACTAGTCCCGGGGAGACCCAGTACTTC. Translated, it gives CASSGTSPGETQYF. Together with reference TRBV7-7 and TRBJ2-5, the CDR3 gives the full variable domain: GAGVSQSPRYKVTKRGQDVTLRCDPISSHATLYWYQQALGQGPEFLTYFNYEAQPDKSGLPSDRFSAERPEGSISTLTIQRTEQRDSAMYRCASSGTSPGETQYFGPGTRLLVL.

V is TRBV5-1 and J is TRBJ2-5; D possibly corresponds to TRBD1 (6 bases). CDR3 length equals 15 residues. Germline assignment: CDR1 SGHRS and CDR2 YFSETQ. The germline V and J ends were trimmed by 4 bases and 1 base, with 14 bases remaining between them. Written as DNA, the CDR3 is TGCGCCAGCAGCCCGAGCCCGACAGGCCAAGAGACCCAGTACTTC. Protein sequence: CASSPSPTGQETQYF.

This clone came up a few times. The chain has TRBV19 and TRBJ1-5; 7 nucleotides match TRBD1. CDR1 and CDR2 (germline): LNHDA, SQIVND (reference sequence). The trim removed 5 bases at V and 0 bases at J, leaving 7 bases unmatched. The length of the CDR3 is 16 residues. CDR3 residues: CASSSPTGYSNQPQHF. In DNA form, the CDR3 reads TGTGCCAGTAGTTCTCCGACAGGGTATAGCAATCAGCCCCAGCATTTT.

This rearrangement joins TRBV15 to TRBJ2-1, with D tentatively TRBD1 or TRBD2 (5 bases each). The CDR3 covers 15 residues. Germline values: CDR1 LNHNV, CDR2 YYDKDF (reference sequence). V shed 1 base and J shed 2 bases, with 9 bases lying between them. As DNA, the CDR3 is TGTGCCACCAGCAGAGCCCCGGGGCCCTACAATGAGCAGTTCTTC. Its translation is CATSRAPGPYNEQFF.

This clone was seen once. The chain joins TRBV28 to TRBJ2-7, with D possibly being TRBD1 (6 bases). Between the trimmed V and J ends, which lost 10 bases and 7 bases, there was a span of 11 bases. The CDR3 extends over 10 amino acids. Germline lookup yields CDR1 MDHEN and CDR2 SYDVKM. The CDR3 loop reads CATTGFEQYF. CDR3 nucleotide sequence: TGTGCCACCACAGGGTTTGAGCAGTACTTC.

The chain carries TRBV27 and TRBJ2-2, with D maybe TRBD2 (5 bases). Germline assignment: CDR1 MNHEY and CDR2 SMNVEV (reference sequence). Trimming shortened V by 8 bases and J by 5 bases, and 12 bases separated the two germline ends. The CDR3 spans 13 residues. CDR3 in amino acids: CASAGVATGELFF. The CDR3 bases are TGTGCCAGCGCCGGGGTGGCGACCGGGGAGCTGTTTTTT.